This T cell receptor (beta chain) derives from a study of regulatory T cells in long-lasting Graves disease. The time point is: newly diagnosed GD, antithyroid drugs for less than 3 months. The TCR library was made from RNA extracted from PBMCs. This clonotype was found many times. Germline CDR1 and CDR2: SNHLY and FYNNEI. The CDR3 runs 13 residues. V lost 9 bases and J lost 7; bases outside the gene matches: 9. CDR3 regions were amplified by Arm-PCR using iRepertoire HTBI primers to build TCR beta libraries. In TCRdb, the multiplex PCR reads were re-called with MiXCR into one record per CDR3 protein. The sample yields approximately 440,000 distinct CDR3 sequences, about 16% seen once. These sequences were also reported in another study, on T cells in Graves' hyperthyroidism and ophthalmopathy.

The specimen comprised peripheral blood mononuclear cells (PBMCs), sampled at new diagnosis, from a patient treated with antithyroid drugs. The receptor was derived from a man aged 40-49 years with Graves disease. The V and J genes are TRBV2 and TRBJ1-2; 9 positions match TRBD1. The chain's CDR3 is CASEGTGRFGYTF. CDR3 in DNA: TGTGCCAGTGAGGGGACAGGGAGGTTTGGCTACACCTTC.